The next 11 T cell receptor beta chains were all read from a single sample in a study of cytomegalovirus exposure and HLA in healthy donors. The PCR had 60 Vbeta and 13 Jbeta primers. The repertoire was sequenced with immunoSEQ multiplex PCR; TCRdb's copy has only in-frame clones and lacks some. The sample holds roughly 180,000 clones, 60% to 80% seen once. The sample taken for sequencing was PBMCs. These receptors were taken from a man aged 45-65 years in good health and CMV-seropositive.

The chain combines TRBV6-1 with TRBJ2-1; TRBD2 matches at 9 bases. The CDR3 totals 16 residues. Trimming took 1 base from V and 8 from J; bases not matched to a gene: 9. Germline CDR1 is MNHNS and CDR2 is SASEGT. This CDR3 is CASSEVGAGGQDEQFF. For the CDR3, the DNA is TGTGCCAGCAGTGAAGTGGGTGCGGGGGGGCAAGATGAGCAGTTCTTC.

This clone has ten or more counts. The genes are TRBV6-6 and TRBJ1-1; a weak D match, TRBD1 (5 bases). Per the germline V gene, CDR1 is MNHNY and CDR2 is SVGAGI (reference sequence). The CDR3 has 13 amino acids. V lost 2 bases and J lost 5, with 9 bases in between. In nucleotides, the CDR3 is TGTGCCAGCAGTTACGACAGAAGGACTGAAGCTTTCTTT. It is translated as CASSYDRRTEAFF.

The J gene is TRBJ2-1, the V gene TRBV28; 13 positions agree with TRBD2. This CDR3 spans 15 amino acids. CDR1 MDHEN and CDR2 SYDVKM come from the germline V gene. The V and J ends lost 5 bases and 7 bases, in that order; junction bases with no gene match: 5. The CDR3 nucleotides read TGTGCCAGCAGTGTACTAGCGGGGGGGCCAAATGAGCAGTTCTTC. As protein: CASSVLAGGPNEQFF.

V gene TRBV28 combines with J gene TRBJ1-6, with 8 positions matching TRBD1. Germline CDR1 is MDHEN and CDR2 is SYDVKM. The ends lost 4 bases at V and 7 bases at J; junction bases unmatched: 21. This CDR3 comprises 20 residues. The CDR3 protein is CASSSTTLNRGASGNSPLHF. CDR3 bases: TGTGCCAGCAGTTCCACTACGCTTAACAGGGGGGCCTCCGGGAATTCACCCCTCCACTTT.

The CDR3 nucleotides are TGTGCCAGCAGTCCTAACACTGAAGCTTTCTTT. The encoded protein is CASSPNTEAFF. V usage is TRBV28 and J usage is TRBJ1-1; D ambiguous. The CDR3 runs to 11 residues. V lost 5 bases to trimming and J lost 2 bases, with 3 bases between them. CDR1 MDHEN and CDR2 SYDVKM come from the germline V gene.

The chain joins TRBV9 to TRBJ1-5, with 8 bases that match TRBD1. J lost 4 bases, V lost 3 bases, and 3 bases had no gene match. The CDR3 covers 14 residues. Germline values: CDR1 SGDLS, CDR2 YYNGEE. The CDR3 DNA reads TGTGCCAGCAGCGCAGGGGGCGGGAATCAGCCCCAGCATTTT. This translates into CASSAGGGNQPQHF.

This clone has only a few counts. The chain joins TRBV4-1 to TRBJ1-1; D is perhaps TRBD1 (6 bases). Germline loops: CDR1 MGHRA, CDR2 YSYEKL. This CDR3 spans 13 amino acids. Trimming shortened V by 4 bases and J by 3 bases, and 9 bases separated the two germline ends. The CDR3 DNA sequence: TGCGCCAGCAGCCGAGGGGGGGACACTGAAGCTTTCTTT. Protein: CASSRGGDTEAFF.

This rearrangement joins TRBV5-1 to TRBJ1-3; D call uncertain. This CDR3 is 15 amino acids long. CDR1 and CDR2 from the germline V gene are SGHRS and YFSETQ. Trimming took off 0 bases at V and 3 bases at J, with 10 bases between the two ends. The DNA of the CDR3 is TGCGCCAGCAGCTTGGATCCCCCGGGTGGAAACACCATATATTTT. Its protein product is CASSLDPPGGNTIYF.

The J gene is TRBJ1-3, the V gene TRBV13, with no clear D. Trimming pared 1 base from V and 0 bases from J, leaving 16 bases between. The CDR3 runs to 18 residues. CDR1 and CDR2 (germline): PRHDT, FYEKMQ (reference sequence). The CDR3 nucleotides read TGTGCCAGCAGCTTAGAGAGGTTGGTGACTGCCTCTGGAAACACCATATATTTT. Its protein is CASSLERLVTASGNTIYF.

The rearrangement uses TRBV7-9 and TRBJ1-2; D not certain. This CDR3 has 14 amino acids. V was pared by 2 bases and J by 4 bases, with 11 bases between. CDR1 SEHNR and CDR2 FQNEAQ come from the germline V gene (reference sequence). The CDR3 here is CASSLPQAGYGYTF. The CDR3 bases are TGTGCCAGCAGCTTACCCCAGGCGGGCTATGGCTACACCTTC.

The V and J genes are TRBV7-8 and TRBJ2-7, with 9 positions matching TRBD1. The CDR3 sequence is 15 residues long. CDR1 SGHVS and CDR2 FQNEAQ come from the germline V gene. With 5 bases clipped from V and 7 bases from J, the junction kept 12 bases outside the gene matches. CDR3 coding DNA: TGTGCCAGCAGCCCAGGAGGGAGACAGGGGGGAGAGCAGTACTTC. Encoded protein: CASSPGGRQGGEQYF.